This T cell receptor beta chain was captured by sequencing in a study of kidney transplant recipient with SARS-CoV-2 infection. TCRdb processed the reads anew with MiXCR; each CDR3 protein has one entry. The sample shows 200,000 to 300,000 distinct CDR3 sequences, around 28% of them seen only once. V dropped 5 bases and J dropped 4 bases, with 23 bases sitting between them. This CDR3 has 17 amino acids. The germline V gene encodes CDR1 SGHVT and CDR2 SQSDAQ. As to this clonotype: Since a much larger clone is just one base distant, this may be a read error.

This receptor was taken from a male patient aged 25-45 years who had COVID-19 and was a kidney transplant recipient. Some T cells may be provided by the graft donor. This chain joins TRBV7-4 and TRBJ1-2, with no clear D. The material sequenced was a blood sample, taken at baseline and between days 110 and 120 from a kidney transplant recipient. CDR3 protein: CASSHRTSARKTYGYTF. CDR3 sequence (DNA): TGTGCCAGCAGCCACCGAACTTCAGCTCGAAAGACCTATGGCTACACCTTC.